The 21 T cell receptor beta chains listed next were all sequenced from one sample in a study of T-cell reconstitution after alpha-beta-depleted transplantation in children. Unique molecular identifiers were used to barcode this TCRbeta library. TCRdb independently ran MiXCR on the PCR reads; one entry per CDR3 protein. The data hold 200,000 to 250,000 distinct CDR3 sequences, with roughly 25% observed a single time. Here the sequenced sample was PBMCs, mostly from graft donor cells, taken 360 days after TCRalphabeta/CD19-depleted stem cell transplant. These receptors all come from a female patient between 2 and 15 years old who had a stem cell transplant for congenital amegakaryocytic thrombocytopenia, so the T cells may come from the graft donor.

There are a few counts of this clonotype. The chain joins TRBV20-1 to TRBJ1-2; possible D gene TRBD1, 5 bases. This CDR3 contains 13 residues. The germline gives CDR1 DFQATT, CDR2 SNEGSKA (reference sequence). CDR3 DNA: TGCAGCGCGTACGGGGGGGTTGGCTATGGCTACACCTTC. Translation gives CSAYGGVGYGYTF.

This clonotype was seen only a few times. In DNA, the CDR3 is TGCAGTGCTAGGGCGGACAGGGGGCGGAATGAAAAACTGTTTTTT. Protein sequence: CSARADRGRNEKLFF. The chain joins TRBV20-1 to TRBJ1-4, with 11 bases lining up with TRBD1. V lost 3 bases to trimming and J lost 5 bases; unmatched junction nucleotides: 5. Germline-derived CDR1 and CDR2 are DFQATT and SNEGSKA (reference sequence). This CDR3 is built from 15 residues.

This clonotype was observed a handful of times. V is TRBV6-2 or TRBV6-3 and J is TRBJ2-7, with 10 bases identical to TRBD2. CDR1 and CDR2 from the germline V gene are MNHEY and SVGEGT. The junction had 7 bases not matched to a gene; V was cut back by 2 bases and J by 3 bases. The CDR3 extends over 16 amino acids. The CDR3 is CASSYHGLAVGYEQYF. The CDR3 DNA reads TGTGCCAGCAGTTACCACGGACTAGCGGTTGGCTACGAGCAGTACTTC.

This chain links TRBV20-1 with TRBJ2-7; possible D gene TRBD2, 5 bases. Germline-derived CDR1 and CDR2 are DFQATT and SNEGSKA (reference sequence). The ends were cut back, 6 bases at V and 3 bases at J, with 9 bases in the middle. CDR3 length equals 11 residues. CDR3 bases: TGCAGTGCAGCGGAGGACTACGAGCAGTACTTC. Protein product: CSAAEDYEQYF.

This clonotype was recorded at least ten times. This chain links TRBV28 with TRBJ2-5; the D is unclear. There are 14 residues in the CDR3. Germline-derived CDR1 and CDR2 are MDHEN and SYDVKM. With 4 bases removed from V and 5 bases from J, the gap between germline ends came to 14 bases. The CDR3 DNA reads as TGTGCCAGCAGTTCACGTCCCGTCGGGGAGACCCAGTACTTC. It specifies CASSSRPVGETQYF. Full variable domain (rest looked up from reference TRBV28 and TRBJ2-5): DVKVTQSSRYLVKRTGEKVFLECVQDMDHENMFWYRQDPGLGLRLIYFSYDVKMKEKGDIPEGYSVSREKKERFSLILESASTNQTSMYLCASSSRPVGETQYFGPGTRLLVL.

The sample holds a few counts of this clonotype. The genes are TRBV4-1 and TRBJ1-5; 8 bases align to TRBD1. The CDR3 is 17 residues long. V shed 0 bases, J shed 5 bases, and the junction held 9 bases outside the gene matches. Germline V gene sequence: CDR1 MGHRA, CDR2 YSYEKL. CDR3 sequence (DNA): TGCGCCAGCAGCCAAGATCTTAAGAGACAGGGGTATCAGCCCCAGCATTTT. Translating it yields CASSQDLKRQGYQPQHF.

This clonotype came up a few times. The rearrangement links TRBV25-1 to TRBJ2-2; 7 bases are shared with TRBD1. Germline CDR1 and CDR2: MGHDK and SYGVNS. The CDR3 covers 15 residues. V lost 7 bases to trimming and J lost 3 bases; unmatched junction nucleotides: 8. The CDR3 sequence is CASTSRDRYTGELFF. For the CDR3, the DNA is TGTGCCAGCACTAGCCGGGACAGATACACCGGGGAGCTGTTTTTT.

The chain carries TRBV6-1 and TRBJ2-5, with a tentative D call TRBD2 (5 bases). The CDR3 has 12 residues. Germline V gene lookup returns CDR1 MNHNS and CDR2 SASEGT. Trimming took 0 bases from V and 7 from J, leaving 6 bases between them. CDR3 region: CASSEAEGTQYF. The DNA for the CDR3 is TGTGCCAGCAGTGAAGCAGAGGGGACCCAGTACTTC.

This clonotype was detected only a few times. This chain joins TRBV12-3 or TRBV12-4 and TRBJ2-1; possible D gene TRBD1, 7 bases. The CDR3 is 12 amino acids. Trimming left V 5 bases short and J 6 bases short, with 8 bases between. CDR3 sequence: CASSQGGNEQFF. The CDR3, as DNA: TGTGCCAGCAGTCAGGGGGGCAATGAGCAGTTCTTC.

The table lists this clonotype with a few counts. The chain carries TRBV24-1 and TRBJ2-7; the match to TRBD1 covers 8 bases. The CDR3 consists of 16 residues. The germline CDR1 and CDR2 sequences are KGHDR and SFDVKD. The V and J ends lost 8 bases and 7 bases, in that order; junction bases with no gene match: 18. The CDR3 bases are TGTGCCACCAAACGGCTGGGACAGGCGCCCAGTGGGGAGCAGTACTTC. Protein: CATKRLGQAPSGEQYF.

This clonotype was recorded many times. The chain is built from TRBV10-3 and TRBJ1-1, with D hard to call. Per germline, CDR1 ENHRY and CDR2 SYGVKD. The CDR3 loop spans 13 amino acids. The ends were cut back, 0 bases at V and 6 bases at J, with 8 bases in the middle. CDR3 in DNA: TGTGCCATCAGTGAGTCTATGGCCGCTGAAGCTTTCTTT. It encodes CAISESMAAEAFF.

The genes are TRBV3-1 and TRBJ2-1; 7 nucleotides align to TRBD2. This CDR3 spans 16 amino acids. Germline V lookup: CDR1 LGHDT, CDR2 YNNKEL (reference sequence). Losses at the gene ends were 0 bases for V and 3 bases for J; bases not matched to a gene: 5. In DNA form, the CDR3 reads TGTGCCAGCAGCCAAGATCGCGGGGGTGGCTACAATGAGCAGTTCTTC. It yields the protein CASSQDRGGGYNEQFF.

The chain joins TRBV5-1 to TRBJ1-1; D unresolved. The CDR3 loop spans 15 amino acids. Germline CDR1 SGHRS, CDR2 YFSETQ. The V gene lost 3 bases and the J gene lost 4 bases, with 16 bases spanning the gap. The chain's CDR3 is CASSWGAIGSTEAFF. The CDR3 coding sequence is TGCGCCAGCAGCTGGGGTGCGATAGGGTCCACTGAAGCTTTCTTT.

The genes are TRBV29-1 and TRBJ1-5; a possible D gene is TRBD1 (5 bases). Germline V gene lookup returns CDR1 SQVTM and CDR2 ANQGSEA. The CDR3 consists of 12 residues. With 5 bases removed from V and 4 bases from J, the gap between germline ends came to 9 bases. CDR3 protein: CSVRDGNQPQHF. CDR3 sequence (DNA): TGCAGCGTTAGGGACGGAAATCAGCCCCAGCATTTT.

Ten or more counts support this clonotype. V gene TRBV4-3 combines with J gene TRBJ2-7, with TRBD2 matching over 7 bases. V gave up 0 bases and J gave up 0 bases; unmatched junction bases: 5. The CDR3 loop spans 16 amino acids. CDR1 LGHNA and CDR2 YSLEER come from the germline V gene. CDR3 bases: TGCGCCAGCAGCCAAGATCTGGTAGCGGGCTCCTACGAGCAGTACTTC. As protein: CASSQDLVAGSYEQYF.

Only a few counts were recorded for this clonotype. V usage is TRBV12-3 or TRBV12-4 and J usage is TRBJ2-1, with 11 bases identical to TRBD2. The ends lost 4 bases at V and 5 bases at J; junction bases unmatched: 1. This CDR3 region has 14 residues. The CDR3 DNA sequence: TGTGCCAGCAGTTCGGGACTAGCGGACAATGAGCAGTTCTTC. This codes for CASSSGLADNEQFF.

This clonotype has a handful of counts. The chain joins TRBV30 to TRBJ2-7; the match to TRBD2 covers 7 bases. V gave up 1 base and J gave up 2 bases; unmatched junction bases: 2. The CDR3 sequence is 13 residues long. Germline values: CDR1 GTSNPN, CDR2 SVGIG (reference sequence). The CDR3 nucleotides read TGTGCCTGGAGTGAGCTAGCGGCCTACGAGCAGTACTTC. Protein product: CAWSELAAYEQYF.

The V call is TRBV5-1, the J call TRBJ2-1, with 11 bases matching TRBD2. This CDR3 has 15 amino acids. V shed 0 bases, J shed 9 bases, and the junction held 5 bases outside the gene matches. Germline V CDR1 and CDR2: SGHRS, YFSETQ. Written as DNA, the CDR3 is TGCGCCAGCAGCTTGGTACTAGCGGGAGCGGGTGAGCAGTTCTTC. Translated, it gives CASSLVLAGAGEQFF.

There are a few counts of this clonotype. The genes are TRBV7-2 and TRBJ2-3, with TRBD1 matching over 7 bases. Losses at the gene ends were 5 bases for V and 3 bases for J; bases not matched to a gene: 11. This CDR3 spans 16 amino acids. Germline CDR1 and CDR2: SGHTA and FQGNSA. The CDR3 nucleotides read TGTGCCAGCAGCGATACAGGGGCGGTTTTTACAGATACGCAGTATTTT. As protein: CASSDTGAVFTDTQYF.

The CDR3 region has the DNA TGCGCCAGCAGCCAATCCACAGGGGGCCGGGAGCAGTTCTTC. It is translated as CASSQSTGGREQFF. V gene TRBV4-3 combines with J gene TRBJ2-1; 9 bases match TRBD1. Trimming took 2 bases from V and 10 from J; bases not matched to a gene: 6. The CDR3 length is 14 residues. Germline CDR1 is LGHNA and CDR2 is YSLEER.

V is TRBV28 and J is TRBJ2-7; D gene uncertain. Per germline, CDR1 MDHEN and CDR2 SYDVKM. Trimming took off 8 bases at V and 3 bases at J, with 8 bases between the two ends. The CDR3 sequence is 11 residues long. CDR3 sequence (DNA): TGTGCCAGCGACAACAACTACGAGCAGTACTTC. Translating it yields CASDNNYEQYF. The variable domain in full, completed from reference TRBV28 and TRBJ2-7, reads DVKVTQSSRYLVKRTGEKVFLECVQDMDHENMFWYRQDPGLGLRLIYFSYDVKMKEKGDIPEGYSVSREKKERFSLILESASTNQTSMYLCASDNNYEQYFGPGTRLTVT.